Reported below is one T cell receptor (beta chain). The record originates from a study of cytomegalovirus exposure and HLA in healthy donors. Both 60 Vbeta primers and 13 Jbeta primers went into the PCR. Sequenced by immunoSEQ multiplex PCR; TCRdb stores in-frame clones only, minus some. The data contain 150,000 or so clones, about 73% of them singletons. Source material: PBMCs. The receptor comes from a woman in her thirties or forties in good health and CMV-seronegative.

CDR3 coding DNA: TGTGCCAGCAGCTACTCGGTAGGGGTCTACGAGCAGTACTTC. It encodes CASSYSVGVYEQYF. V gene TRBV7-2 combines with J gene TRBJ2-7, with a possible D match to TRBD1 (5 bases). V lost 4 bases and J lost 3, with 13 bases in between. CDR1 is SGHTA and CDR2 is FQGNSA in the germline V gene. CDR3 length equals 14 residues.